The sample holds one count of the clone carrying this TCR beta chain. Antigen unknown. Sequencing used immunoSEQ multiplex PCR; TCRdb keeps in-frame clones, though not all of them. The repertoire holds 150,000 or so clones, around 92% seen once, with 1.1% to 1.5% in the top ten. This specimen belongs to a study of T cell responses to AZD1222 COVID-19 vaccine. General study results and limits: Seropositive AZD1222 recipients at baseline numbered only 5 to 7. It was only after the peak T cell response that any repertoires were sampled.

The germline V and J ends were trimmed by 6 bases and 3 bases, with 12 bases remaining between them. The length of the CDR3 is 13 residues. CDR1 and CDR2 from the germline V gene are SNHLY and FYNNEI. This receptor was obtained from an adult in good health. V gene TRBV2 combines with J gene TRBJ2-7; D remains unclear. Sample: peripheral blood, taken on day 0 of AZD1222 vaccination. For the CDR3, the DNA is TGTGCCAGCAGCTATAATCGGCTCTACGAGCAGTACTTC. Its translation is CASSYNRLYEQYF. The full variable domain, in which reference TRBV2 and TRBJ2-7 provide the parts outside the CDR3, is EPEVTQTPSHQVTQMGQEVILRCVPISNHLYFYWYRQILGQKVEFLVSFYNNEISEKSEIFDDQFSVERPDGSNFTLKIRSTKLEDSAMYFCASSYNRLYEQYFGPGTRLTVT.